This TCR beta chain derives from a study of shared clonotypes between healthy human individuals. From germline, CDR1 is SGDLS and CDR2 YYNGEE. The CDR3 contains 16 residues. The V gene lost 4 bases and the J gene lost 3 bases, with 20 bases spanning the gap. TCRdb's copy holds only in-frame clones and misses some; the assay was immunoSEQ multiplex PCR. Among fewer than 2.5 million clones listed, approximately 94% were seen once. This clonotype was sampled from a young man in good health. Some clones in this sample may be carry-over from other donors' samples. V and J are TRBV9 and TRBJ2-7; tentatively, D is TRBD2 (6 bases). The sample comprised naive CD4+ T cells from PBMCs. Stated subset: CD45RA+ positively selected. The CDR3 region has the DNA TGTGCCAGCAGCCCCTGGGACTCCGGGCGGGGCTACGAGCAGTACTTC. It translates to CASSPWDSGRGYEQYF.